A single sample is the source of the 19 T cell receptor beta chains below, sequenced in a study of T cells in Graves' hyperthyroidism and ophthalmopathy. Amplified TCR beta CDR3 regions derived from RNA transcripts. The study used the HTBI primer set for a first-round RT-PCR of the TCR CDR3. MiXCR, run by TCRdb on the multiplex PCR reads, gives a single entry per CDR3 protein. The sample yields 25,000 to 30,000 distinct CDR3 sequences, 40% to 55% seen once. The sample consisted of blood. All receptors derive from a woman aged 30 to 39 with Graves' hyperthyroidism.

This chain's CDR3 is CASSPSGRGQYF. The CDR3 DNA is TGTGCCAGCAGCCCGAGCGGGAGGGGTCAGTACTTC. The chain joins TRBV7-2 to TRBJ2-7; 10 nucleotides agree with TRBD2. The CDR3 spans 12 residues. Germline V lookup: CDR1 SGHTA, CDR2 FQGNSA. The trim removed 5 bases at V and 10 bases at J, leaving 5 bases unmatched. Complete variable domain (other parts from reference TRBV7-2 and TRBJ2-7): GAGVSQSPSNKVTEKGKDVELRCDPISGHTALYWYRQSLGQGLEFLIYFQGNSAPDKSGLPSDRFSAERTGGSVSTLTIQRTQQEDSAVYLCASSPSGRGQYFGPGTRLTVT.

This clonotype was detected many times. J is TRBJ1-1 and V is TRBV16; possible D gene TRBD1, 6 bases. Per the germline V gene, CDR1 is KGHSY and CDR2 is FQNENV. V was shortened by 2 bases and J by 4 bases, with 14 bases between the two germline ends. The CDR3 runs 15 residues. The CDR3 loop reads CASSQVGGQRTEAFF. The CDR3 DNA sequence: TGTGCCAGCAGCCAAGTGGGGGGGCAGCGCACTGAAGCTTTCTTT.

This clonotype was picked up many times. CDR3 DNA: TGTGCCAGCATGGCACGAGGACAGCTTTTTCGCCTTAGCAATCAGCCCCAGCATTTT. Translated: CASMARGQLFRLSNQPQHF. The rearrangement uses TRBV6-6 and TRBJ1-5; D perhaps matches TRBD1 (6 bases). The CDR3 covers 19 residues. Trimming took 7 bases from V and 0 from J, leaving 25 bases between them. Germline CDR1 MNHNY, CDR2 SVGAGI (reference sequence).

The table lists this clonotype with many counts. The chain's CDR3 is CASSTQGTAGEAFF. The DNA for the CDR3 is TGTGCCAGTAGTACCCAAGGGACAGCCGGAGAAGCTTTCTTT. The V call is TRBV19, the J call TRBJ1-1; TRBD1 matches at 7 bases. The V and J ends lost 4 bases and 8 bases, in that order; junction bases with no gene match: 10. Germline CDR1 is LNHDA and CDR2 is SQIVND (reference sequence). The CDR3 length is 14 residues.

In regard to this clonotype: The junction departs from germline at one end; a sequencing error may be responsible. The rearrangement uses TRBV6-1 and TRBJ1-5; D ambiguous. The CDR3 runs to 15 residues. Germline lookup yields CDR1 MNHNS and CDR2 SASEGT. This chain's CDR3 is CASSEEDASNLPQHF. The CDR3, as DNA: TGTGCCAGCAGTGAAGAGGACGCAAGCAATCTGCCCCAGCATTTT.

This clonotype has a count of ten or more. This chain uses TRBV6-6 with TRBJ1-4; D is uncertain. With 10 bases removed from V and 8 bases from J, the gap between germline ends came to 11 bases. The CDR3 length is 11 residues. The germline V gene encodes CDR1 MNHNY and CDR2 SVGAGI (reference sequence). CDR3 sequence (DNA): TGTGCCACCTCATTAGGGGAAAAACTGTTTTTT. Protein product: CATSLGEKLFF.

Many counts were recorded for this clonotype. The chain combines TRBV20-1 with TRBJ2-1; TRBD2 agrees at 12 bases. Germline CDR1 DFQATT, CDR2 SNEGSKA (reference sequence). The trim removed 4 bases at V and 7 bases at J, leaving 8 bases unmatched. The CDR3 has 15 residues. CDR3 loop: CSAIKTSGRDNEQFF. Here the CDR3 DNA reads TGCAGTGCTATCAAGACTAGCGGGAGAGATAATGAGCAGTTCTTC.

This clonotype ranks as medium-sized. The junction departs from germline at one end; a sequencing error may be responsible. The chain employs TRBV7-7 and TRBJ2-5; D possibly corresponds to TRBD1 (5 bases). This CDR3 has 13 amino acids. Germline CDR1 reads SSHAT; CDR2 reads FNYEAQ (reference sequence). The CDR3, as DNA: TGTGCTAGCAGCCAGGTTGGGGCGGAGACCCAGTACTTC. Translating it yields CASSQVGAETQYF.

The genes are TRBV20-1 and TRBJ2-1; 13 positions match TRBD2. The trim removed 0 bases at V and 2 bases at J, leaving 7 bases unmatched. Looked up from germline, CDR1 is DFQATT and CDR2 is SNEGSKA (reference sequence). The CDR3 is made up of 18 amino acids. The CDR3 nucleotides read TGCAGTGCTAGAGATAATTTTGGGACTAGCGGGACCTACAATGAGCAGTTCTTC. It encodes CSARDNFGTSGTYNEQFF.

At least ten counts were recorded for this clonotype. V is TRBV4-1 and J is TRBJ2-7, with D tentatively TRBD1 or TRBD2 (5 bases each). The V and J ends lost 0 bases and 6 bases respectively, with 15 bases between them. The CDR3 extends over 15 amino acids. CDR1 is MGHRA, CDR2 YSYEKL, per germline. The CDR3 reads CASSQDLGGYTEQYF. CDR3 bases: TGCGCCAGCAGCCAAGATCTTGGGGGTTACACCGAGCAGTACTTC.

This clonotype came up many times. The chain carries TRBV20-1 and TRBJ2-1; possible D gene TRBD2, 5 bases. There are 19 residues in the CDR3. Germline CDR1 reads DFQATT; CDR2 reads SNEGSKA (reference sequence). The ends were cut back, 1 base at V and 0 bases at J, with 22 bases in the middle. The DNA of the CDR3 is TGCAGTGCTAGAGTCCGCGAGGGCACGGCACGCGCCTCCTACAATGAGCAGTTCTTC. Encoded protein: CSARVREGTARASYNEQFF.

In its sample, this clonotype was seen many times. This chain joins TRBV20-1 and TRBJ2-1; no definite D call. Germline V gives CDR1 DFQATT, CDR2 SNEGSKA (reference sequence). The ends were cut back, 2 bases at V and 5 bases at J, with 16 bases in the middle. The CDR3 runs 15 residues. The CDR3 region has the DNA TGCAGTGCTAGATATAGTCTAGGATTCCACAATGAGCAGTTCTTC. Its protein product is CSARYSLGFHNEQFF.

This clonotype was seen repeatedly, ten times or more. This CDR3 is CASSRLRGETQYF. In nucleotides, the CDR3 is TGTGCCAGCAGCCGACTCAGGGGAGAGACCCAGTACTTC. The chain couples TRBV14 to TRBJ2-5; weak D call: TRBD1 (6 bases). This CDR3 has 13 amino acids. The germline V and J ends were trimmed by 4 bases and 4 bases, with 10 bases remaining between them. Germline CDR1 SGHDN, CDR2 FVKESK.

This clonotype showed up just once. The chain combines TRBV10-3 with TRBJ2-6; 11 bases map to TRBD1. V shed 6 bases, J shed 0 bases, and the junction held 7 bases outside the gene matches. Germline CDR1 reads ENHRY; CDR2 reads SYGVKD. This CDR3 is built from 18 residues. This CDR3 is CAISKTGTGGSGANVLTF. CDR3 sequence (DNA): TGTGCCATCAGCAAAACCGGGACAGGGGGCTCTGGGGCCAACGTCCTGACTTTC.

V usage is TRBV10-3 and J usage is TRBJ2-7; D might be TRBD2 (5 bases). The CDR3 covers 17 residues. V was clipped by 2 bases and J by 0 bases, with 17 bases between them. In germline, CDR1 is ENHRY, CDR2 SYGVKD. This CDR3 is CAISEGSVSANSYEQYF. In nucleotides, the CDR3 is TGTGCCATCAGTGAGGGGTCGGTTAGCGCAAACTCCTACGAGCAGTACTTC.

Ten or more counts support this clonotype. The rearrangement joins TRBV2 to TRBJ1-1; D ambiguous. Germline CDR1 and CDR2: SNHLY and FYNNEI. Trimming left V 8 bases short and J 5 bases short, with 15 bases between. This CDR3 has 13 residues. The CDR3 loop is CASEEGFQTEAFF. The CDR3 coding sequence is TGTGCCAGCGAGGAAGGGTTCCAAACTGAAGCTTTCTTT.

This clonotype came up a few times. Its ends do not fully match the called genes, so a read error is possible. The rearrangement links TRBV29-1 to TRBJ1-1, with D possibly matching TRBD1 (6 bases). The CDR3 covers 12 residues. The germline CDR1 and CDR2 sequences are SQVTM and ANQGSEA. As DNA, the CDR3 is TGCAGCGCCGGACAGAGAGTAACTGAAGCTCTCTTT. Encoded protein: CSAGQRVTEALF.

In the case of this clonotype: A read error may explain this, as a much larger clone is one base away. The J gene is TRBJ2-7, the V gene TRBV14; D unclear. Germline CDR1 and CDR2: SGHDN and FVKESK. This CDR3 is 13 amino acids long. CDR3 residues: CASSPPISYKQYF. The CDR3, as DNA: TGTGCCAGCTCACCGCCAATCTCCTACAAGCAGTACTTC.

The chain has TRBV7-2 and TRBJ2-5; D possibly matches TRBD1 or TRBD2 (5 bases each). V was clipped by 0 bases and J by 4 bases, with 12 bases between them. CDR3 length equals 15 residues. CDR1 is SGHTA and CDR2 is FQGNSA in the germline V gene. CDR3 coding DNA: TGTGCCAGCAGCTTAGCTTTCGGGACCAGAGAGACCCAGTACTTC. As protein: CASSLAFGTRETQYF.